The T cell receptor (beta chain) described here comes from a study of identical twins. TCRdb re-analysed the 5' RACE reads in MiXCR, keeping a single row per CDR3 protein. The data hold approximately 190,000 distinct CDR3 sequences, with less than 20% observed a single time. Every one of the donors was a healthy Caucasian. This clonotype was found many times. Its target is not known. The germline V and J ends were trimmed by 2 bases and 9 bases, with 6 bases remaining between them. The length of the CDR3 is 11 residues. Germline CDR1 SGHRS, CDR2 YFSETQ. Overall study results and limits: It was possible that invariant MAIT and iNKT cells partly confounded the zero-insertion analyses. With abundant cord blood beta clonotypes, insertions were fewer; memory repertoires showed no such pattern.

These records were also assigned to another study, of T cells expressing NK-cell markers. Per that paper: Once again these clonotypes came out on top in the CD3+CD56-NKG2C+ fraction of several donors.

The TCR comes from a woman younger than 30 in good health. The sequenced material came from CD8+ T cells sorted from blood. This chain links TRBV5-1 with TRBJ2-1, with D uncertain. CDR3 protein: CASSFGSEQFF. Written as DNA, the CDR3 is TGCGCCAGCAGCTTTGGATCTGAGCAGTTCTTC. The full variable domain, completed using reference TRBV5-1 and TRBJ2-1, is KAGVTQTPRYLIKTRGQQVTLSCSPISGHRSVSWYQQTPGQGLQFLFEYFSETQRNKGNFPGRFSGRQFSNSRSEMNVSTLELGDSALYLCASSFGSEQFFGPGTRLTVL.